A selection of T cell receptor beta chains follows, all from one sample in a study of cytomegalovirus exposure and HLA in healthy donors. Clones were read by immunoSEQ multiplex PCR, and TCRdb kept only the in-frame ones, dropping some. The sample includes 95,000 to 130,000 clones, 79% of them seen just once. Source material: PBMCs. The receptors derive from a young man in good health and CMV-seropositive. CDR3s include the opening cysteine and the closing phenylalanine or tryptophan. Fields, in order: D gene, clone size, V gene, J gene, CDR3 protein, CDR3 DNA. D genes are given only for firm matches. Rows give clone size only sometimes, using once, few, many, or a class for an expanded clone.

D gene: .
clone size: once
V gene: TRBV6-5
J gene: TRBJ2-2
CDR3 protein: CASTLEARYTGELFF
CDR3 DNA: TGTGCCAGCACCTTAGAGGCGAGGTACACCGGGGAGCTGTTTTTT

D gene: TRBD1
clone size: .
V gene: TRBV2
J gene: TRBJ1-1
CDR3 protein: CASRTTGQGTEAFF
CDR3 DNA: TGTGCCAGCAGGACGACAGGGCAAGGAACTGAAGCTTTCTTT

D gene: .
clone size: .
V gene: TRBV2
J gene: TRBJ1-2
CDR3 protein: CASSVRSRLKGYTF
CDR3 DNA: TGTGCCAGCAGTGTGAGGTCTCGGCTGAAGGGCTACACCTTC

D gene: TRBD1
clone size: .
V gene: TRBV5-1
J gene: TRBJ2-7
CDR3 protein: CASSSNTGGVPYEQYF
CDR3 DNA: TGCGCCAGCAGCTCAAATACAGGGGGCGTGCCCTACGAGCAGTACTTC

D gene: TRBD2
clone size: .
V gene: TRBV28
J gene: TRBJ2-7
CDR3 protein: CAIGGAGGLLYEQYF
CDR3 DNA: TGTGCCATCGGGGGCGCGGGAGGGCTCCTCTACGAGCAGTACTTC

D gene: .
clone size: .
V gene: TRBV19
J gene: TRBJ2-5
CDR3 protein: CASSIAGGETQYF
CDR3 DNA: TGTGCCAGTAGTATTGCAGGAGGTGAGACCCAGTACTTC

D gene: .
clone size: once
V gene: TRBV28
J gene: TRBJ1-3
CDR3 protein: CASSIWGGQNSGNTIYF
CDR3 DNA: TGTGCCAGCAGTATCTGGGGAGGGCAGAACTCTGGAAACACCATATATTTT

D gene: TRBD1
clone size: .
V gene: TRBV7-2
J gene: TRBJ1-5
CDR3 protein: CASSLQVTGSNQPQHF
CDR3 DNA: TGTGCCAGCAGCTTACAAGTGACAGGGAGCAATCAGCCCCAGCATTTT

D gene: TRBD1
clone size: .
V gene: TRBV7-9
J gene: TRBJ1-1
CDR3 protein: CSSSPDRELPMNTEAFF
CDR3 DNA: TGTTCCAGCAGCCCGGACAGGGAGCTACCCATGAACACTGAAGCTTTCTTT

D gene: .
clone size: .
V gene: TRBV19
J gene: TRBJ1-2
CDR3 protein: CATSGRTYYGYTF
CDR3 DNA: TGTGCCACCTCAGGCCGGACATACTATGGCTACACCTTC

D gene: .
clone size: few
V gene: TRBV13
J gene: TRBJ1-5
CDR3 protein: CASRSPTGTLNQPQHF
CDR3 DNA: TGTGCCAGCAGATCCCCAACCGGGACACTGAATCAGCCCCAGCATTTT

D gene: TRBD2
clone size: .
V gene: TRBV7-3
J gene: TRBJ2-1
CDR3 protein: CASSLISGGASSSYNEQFF
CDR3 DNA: TGTGCCAGCAGCTTAATTTCCGGGGGGGCCTCCAGCTCCTACAATGAGCAGTTCTTC

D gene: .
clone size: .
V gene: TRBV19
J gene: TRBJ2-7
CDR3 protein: CASSIGRYEQYF
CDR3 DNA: TGTGCCAGTAGTATAGGGAGATACGAGCAGTACTTC

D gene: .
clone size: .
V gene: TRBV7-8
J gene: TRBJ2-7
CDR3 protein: CASSLHFQGISYEQYF
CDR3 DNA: TGTGCCAGCAGCTTACATTTTCAGGGGATCTCCTACGAGCAGTACTTC

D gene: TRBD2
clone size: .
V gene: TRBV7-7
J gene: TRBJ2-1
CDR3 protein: CASSLRLAGDNEQFF
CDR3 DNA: TGTGCTAGCAGCTTAAGGCTAGCGGGGGACAATGAGCAGTTCTTC

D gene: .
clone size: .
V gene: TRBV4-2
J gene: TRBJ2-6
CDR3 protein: CASSQGGSFSGANGLTF
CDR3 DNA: TGTGCCAGCAGCCAAGGTGGCAGCTTCTCTGGGGCCAACGGCCTGACTTTC

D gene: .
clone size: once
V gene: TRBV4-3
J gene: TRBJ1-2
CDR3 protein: CASSQGAGHVNYGYTF
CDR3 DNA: TGCGCCAGCAGCCAAGGGGCAGGGCACGTTAACTATGGCTACACCTTC

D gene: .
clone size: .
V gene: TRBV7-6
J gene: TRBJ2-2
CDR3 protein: CASSLGEKRGTGELFF
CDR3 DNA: TGTGCCAGCAGCTTAGGGGAGAAGAGAGGCACCGGGGAGCTGTTTTTT

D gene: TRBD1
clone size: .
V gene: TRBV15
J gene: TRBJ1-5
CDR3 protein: CATSRARGSWNQPQHF
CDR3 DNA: TGTGCCACCAGCAGAGCCAGGGGGAGCTGGAATCAGCCCCAGCATTTT

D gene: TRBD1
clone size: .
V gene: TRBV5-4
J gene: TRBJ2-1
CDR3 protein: CASSSLDRGGYNEQFF
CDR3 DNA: TGTGCCAGCAGCTCACTGGACAGGGGAGGTTACAATGAGCAGTTCTTC

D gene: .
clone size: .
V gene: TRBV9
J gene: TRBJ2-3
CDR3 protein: CASSAASGGADTQYF
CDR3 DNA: TGTGCCAGCAGCGCCGCTTCTGGGGGCGCAGATACGCAGTATTTT

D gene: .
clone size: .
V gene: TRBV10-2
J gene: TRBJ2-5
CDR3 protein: CASKYQGEQYF
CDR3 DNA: TGCGCCAGCAAGTATCAAGGAGAGCAGTACTTC

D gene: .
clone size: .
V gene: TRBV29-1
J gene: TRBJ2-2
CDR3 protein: CSVVTAGELFF
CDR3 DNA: TGCAGCGTTGTTACGGCCGGGGAGCTGTTTTTT

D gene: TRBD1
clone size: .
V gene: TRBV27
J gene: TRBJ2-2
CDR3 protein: CASSRDRFGAGELFF
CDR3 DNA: TGTGCCAGCAGTCGGGACAGGTTCGGGGCCGGGGAGCTGTTTTTT

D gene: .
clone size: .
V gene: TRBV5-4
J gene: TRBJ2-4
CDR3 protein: CASSLSWDSKNIQYF
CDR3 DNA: TGTGCCAGCAGCTTGAGTTGGGACTCGAAAAACATTCAGTACTTC

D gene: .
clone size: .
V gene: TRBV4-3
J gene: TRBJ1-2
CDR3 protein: CASSPAGETYYGYTF
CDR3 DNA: TGCGCCAGCAGCCCCGCGGGGGAGACTTACTATGGCTACACCTTC

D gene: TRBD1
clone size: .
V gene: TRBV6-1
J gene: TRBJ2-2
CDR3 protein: CASSPGTVETGELFF
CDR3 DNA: TGTGCCAGCAGCCCCGGGACAGTAGAGACCGGGGAGCTGTTTTTT